These T cell receptor beta chains were read from a single sample in a study of control samples from healthy donors and cancer patients. Sequencing used immunoSEQ multiplex PCR; TCRdb keeps in-frame clones, though not all of them. The sample consists of some 150,000 clones, approximately 96% of them appearing once. Material: blood. These receptors came from a man aged 40-55 years in good health. The CDR3 runs from the conserved cysteine through the conserved F or W. The order of the fields is CDR3 protein, CDR3 DNA, J gene, clone size, D gene, V gene. The D gene is left open where the match is weak. Clone sizes are given selectively: once, few, many, or a class where the clone is expanded.

CDR3: CASSVVGHGTDTQYF
DNA: TGTGCCAGCAGCGTAGTGGGCCACGGCACAGATACGCAGTATTTT
J: TRBJ2-3
size: NA
D: NA
V: TRBV9

CDR3: CASSPATGPNYGYTF
DNA: TGTGCCAGCTCACCAGCGACAGGCCCTAACTATGGCTACACCTTC
J: TRBJ1-2
size: NA
D: NA
V: TRBV18

CDR3: CASSAQGNSPLHF
DNA: TGTGCCAGCAGCGCGCAGGGTAACTCACCCCTCCACTTT
J: TRBJ1-6
size: NA
D: NA
V: TRBV5-8

CDR3: CASSQGEGDYEQYF
DNA: TGTGCCAGCAGCCAGGGAGAGGGGGACTACGAGCAGTACTTC
J: TRBJ2-7
size: once
D: NA
V: TRBV3-1/TRBV3-2

CDR3: CASSTANTEAFF
DNA: TGTGCCAGTTCGACGGCTAACACTGAAGCTTTCTTT
J: TRBJ1-1
size: NA
D: NA
V: TRBV5-5

CDR3: CAVPGPGNQPQHF
DNA: TGTGCCGTTCCTGGGCCCGGCAATCAGCCCCAGCATTTT
J: TRBJ1-5
size: NA
D: NA
V: TRBV6-5

CDR3: CASSLSINYGYRSTANYGYTF
DNA: TGTGCCAGCAGCTTAAGTATAAATTACGGCTACCGCTCGACAGCTAACTATGGCTACACCTTC
J: TRBJ1-2
size: few
D: NA
V: TRBV7-8

CDR3: CASSPHEADTQYF
DNA: TGTGCCAGCAGTCCCCATGAGGCTGATACGCAGTATTTT
J: TRBJ2-3
size: NA
D: NA
V: TRBV27

CDR3: CASSYTRALGDTQYF
DNA: TGTGCCAGCAGTTACACAAGGGCCCTCGGAGATACGCAGTATTTT
J: TRBJ2-3
size: NA
D: NA
V: TRBV6-5

CDR3: CASSGRGLRGTYNYGYTF
DNA: TGTGCCAGCAGTGGAAGAGGACTGCGGGGTACCTATAACTATGGCTACACCTTC
J: TRBJ1-2
size: once
D: NA
V: TRBV27

CDR3: CASRAGLAGGNEQFF
DNA: TGTGCCAGCAGAGCGGGACTAGCGGGGGGGAATGAGCAGTTCTTC
J: TRBJ2-1
size: NA
D: TRBD2
V: TRBV2

CDR3: CASSWGLSGNTIYF
DNA: TGTGCCAGCAGTTGGGGACTCTCTGGAAACACCATATATTTT
J: TRBJ1-3
size: NA
D: NA
V: TRBV7-2

CDR3: CATGQNWNTEAFF
DNA: TGTGCCACTGGACAGAACTGGAACACTGAAGCTTTCTTT
J: TRBJ1-1
size: NA
D: NA
V: TRBV19

CDR3: CATLRGQNYGYTF
DNA: TGTGCCACCTTAAGGGGGCAAAACTATGGCTACACCTTC
J: TRBJ1-2
size: NA
D: TRBD1
V: TRBV5-4

CDR3: CASSVGYGYEQYF
DNA: TGTGCCAGCAGCGTAGGGTACGGGTACGAGCAGTACTTC
J: TRBJ2-7
size: NA
D: NA
V: TRBV9

CDR3: CASSLPGANTEAFF
DNA: TGTGCCAGCAGTTTACCAGGGGCCAACACTGAAGCTTTCTTT
J: TRBJ1-1
size: NA
D: NA
V: TRBV7-9

CDR3: CASSLFTSGSTDTQYF
DNA: TGTGCCAGCAGTCTATTTACTAGCGGTAGCACAGATACGCAGTATTTT
J: TRBJ2-3
size: NA
D: TRBD2
V: TRBV28

CDR3: CASSLRQGGRTNEKLFF
DNA: TGCGCCAGCAGTCTCAGGCAGGGTGGGAGAACTAATGAAAAACTGTTTTTT
J: TRBJ1-4
size: NA
D: NA
V: TRBV5-1

CDR3: CSERQGGGNQPQHF
DNA: TGCAGCGAGAGACAGGGAGGGGGCAATCAGCCCCAGCATTTT
J: TRBJ1-5
size: NA
D: TRBD1
V: TRBV29-1

CDR3: CASSPVFGLAKNIQYF
DNA: TGCGCCAGCAGCCCAGTTTTTGGACTCGCCAAAAACATTCAGTACTTC
J: TRBJ2-4
size: NA
D: NA
V: TRBV4-3

CDR3: CASSLAQGAILDGYTF
DNA: TGTGCCAGCAGCTTAGCACAGGGGGCTATTCTTGATGGCTACACCTTC
J: TRBJ1-2
size: NA
D: TRBD1
V: TRBV7-9

CDR3: CASSVTGVNTEAFF
DNA: TGTGCCAGCAGCGTAACAGGGGTGAACACTGAAGCTTTCTTT
J: TRBJ1-1
size: NA
D: TRBD1
V: TRBV9

CDR3: CASSWDLDNSPLHF
DNA: TGCGCCAGCAGTTGGGACCTAGATAATTCACCCCTCCACTTT
J: TRBJ1-6
size: NA
D: NA
V: TRBV10-2

CDR3: CASSPQGAGEKLFF
DNA: TGTGCCAGCAGTCCCCAGGGGGCAGGGGAAAAACTGTTTTTT
J: TRBJ1-4
size: NA
D: TRBD1
V: TRBV2

CDR3: CASSPTSGGAGETQYF
DNA: TGTGCCAGCAGCCCAACTAGCGGGGGGGCCGGGGAGACCCAGTACTTC
J: TRBJ2-5
size: NA
D: TRBD2
V: TRBV9

CDR3: CASSFTNTEAFF
DNA: TGTGCCAGCTCCTTCACTAACACTGAAGCTTTCTTT
J: TRBJ1-1
size: NA
D: NA
V: TRBV19

CDR3: CASSGEMNTEAFF
DNA: TGTGCCAGCAGCGGAGAGATGAACACTGAAGCTTTCTTT
J: TRBJ1-1
size: NA
D: NA
V: TRBV12-3/TRBV12-4

CDR3: CASSGGWVTEAFF
DNA: TGTGCCAGCAGCGGGGGGTGGGTTACTGAAGCTTTCTTT
J: TRBJ1-1
size: NA
D: NA
V: TRBV7-2

CDR3: CASHGGAPTDTQYF
DNA: TGTGCCAGCCACGGAGGGGCGCCCACAGATACGCAGTATTTT
J: TRBJ2-3
size: NA
D: NA
V: TRBV9

CDR3: CAISGQRGGDTDTQYF
DNA: TGTGCCATCAGTGGGCAGCGGGGGGGAGACACAGATACGCAGTATTTT
J: TRBJ2-3
size: NA
D: TRBD2
V: TRBV10-3

CDR3: CASSFAMQGEYAFF
DNA: TGTGCCAGCAGCTTTGCGATGCAGGGAGAATACGCTTTCTTT
J: TRBJ1-1
size: few
D: NA
V: TRBV7-9

CDR3: CASSPRDSPYNEQFF
DNA: TGTGCCAGCAGTCCCCGGGACAGTCCCTACAATGAGCAGTTCTTC
J: TRBJ2-1
size: NA
D: TRBD1
V: TRBV7-9

CDR3: CASSGSRAGDTEAFF
DNA: TGTGCCAGCAGCGGATCCAGGGCGGGGGACACTGAAGCTTTCTTT
J: TRBJ1-1
size: NA
D: NA
V: TRBV9

CDR3: CASSLTSGGSYEQYF
DNA: TGTGCCAGCAGCTTGACTAGCGGGGGCTCCTACGAGCAGTACTTC
J: TRBJ2-7
size: NA
D: TRBD2
V: TRBV3-1/TRBV3-2

CDR3: CAWSVQGYEQYF
DNA: TGTGCCTGGAGTGTACAGGGCTACGAGCAGTACTTC
J: TRBJ2-7
size: NA
D: NA
V: TRBV30

CDR3: CASSQTPDTYEQYF
DNA: TGTGCCAGCAGTCAAACCCCGGACACCTACGAGCAGTACTTC
J: TRBJ2-7
size: NA
D: NA
V: TRBV28

CDR3: CASSSDAGAPYEQYF
DNA: TGTGCCAGCAGCTCGGACGCGGGGGCACCCTACGAGCAGTACTTC
J: TRBJ2-7
size: NA
D: NA
V: TRBV7-9

CDR3: CASSLVGPAFEQYF
DNA: TGTGCCAGCAGCTTGGTGGGTCCGGCCTTCGAGCAGTACTTC
J: TRBJ2-7
size: NA
D: NA
V: TRBV5-6

CDR3: CASQQGENTEAFF
DNA: TGTGCCAGTCAACAGGGGGAGAACACTGAAGCTTTCTTT
J: TRBJ1-1
size: NA
D: TRBD1
V: TRBV6-5

CDR3: CASSLSPGLTGELFF
DNA: TGTGCCAGCAGTCTCAGTCCTGGATTGACCGGGGAGCTGTTTTTT
J: TRBJ2-2
size: NA
D: NA
V: TRBV27

CDR3: CASSSTLQGWGEQFF
DNA: TGCGCCAGCAGCTCCACACTACAGGGGTGGGGAGAGCAGTTCTTC
J: TRBJ2-1
size: NA
D: TRBD1
V: TRBV4-3

CDR3: CASSLVGVNQPQHF
DNA: TGTGCCAGCAGTTTGGTGGGTGTCAATCAGCCCCAGCATTTT
J: TRBJ1-5
size: NA
D: NA
V: TRBV27

CDR3: CASSFRGGITEAFF
DNA: TGTGCCAGCAGCTTCCGCGGGGGCATCACTGAAGCTTTCTTT
J: TRBJ1-1
size: NA
D: NA
V: TRBV7-9

CDR3: CASSQDLGTGRGSMTEAFF
DNA: TGCGCCAGCAGCCAAGATCTCGGGACAGGCAGGGGATCGATGACTGAAGCTTTCTTT
J: TRBJ1-1
size: NA
D: TRBD1
V: TRBV4-3

CDR3: CASSFTSQGGNYEQYF
DNA: TGTGCCAGCAGTTTTACGTCCCAGGGAGGCAACTACGAGCAGTACTTC
J: TRBJ2-7
size: NA
D: NA
V: TRBV6-5